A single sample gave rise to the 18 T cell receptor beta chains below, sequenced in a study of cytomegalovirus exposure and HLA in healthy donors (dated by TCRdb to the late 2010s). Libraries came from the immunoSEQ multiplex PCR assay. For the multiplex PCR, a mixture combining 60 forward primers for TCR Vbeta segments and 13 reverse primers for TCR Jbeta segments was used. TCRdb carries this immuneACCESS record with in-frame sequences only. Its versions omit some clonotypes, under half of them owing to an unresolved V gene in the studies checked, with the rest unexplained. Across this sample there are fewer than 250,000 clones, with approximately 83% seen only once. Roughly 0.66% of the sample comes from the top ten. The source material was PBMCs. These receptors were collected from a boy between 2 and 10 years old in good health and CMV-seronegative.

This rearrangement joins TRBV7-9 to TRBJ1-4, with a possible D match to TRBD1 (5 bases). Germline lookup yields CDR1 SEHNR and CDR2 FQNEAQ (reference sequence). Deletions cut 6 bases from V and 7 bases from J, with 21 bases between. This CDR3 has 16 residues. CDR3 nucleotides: TGTGCCAGCAGTCCTCGATCGGTGATGGGGCGTGAAAAACTGTTTTTT. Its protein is CASSPRSVMGREKLFF.

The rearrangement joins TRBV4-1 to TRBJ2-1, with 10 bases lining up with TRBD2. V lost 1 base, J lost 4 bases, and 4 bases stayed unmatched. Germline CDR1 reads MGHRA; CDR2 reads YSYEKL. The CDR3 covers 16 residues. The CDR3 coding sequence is TGCGCCAGCAGCCAAGGAGCGGGAGGGCCGTACAATGAGCAGTTCTTC. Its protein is CASSQGAGGPYNEQFF.

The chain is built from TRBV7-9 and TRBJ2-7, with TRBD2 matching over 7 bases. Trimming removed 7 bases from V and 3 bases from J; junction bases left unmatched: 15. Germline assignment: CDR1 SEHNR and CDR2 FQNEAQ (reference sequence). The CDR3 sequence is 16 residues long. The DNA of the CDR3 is TGTGCCAGCACCCCTCCAGAAGGAGCGGGGTTCTACGAGCAGTACTTC. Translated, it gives CASTPPEGAGFYEQYF.

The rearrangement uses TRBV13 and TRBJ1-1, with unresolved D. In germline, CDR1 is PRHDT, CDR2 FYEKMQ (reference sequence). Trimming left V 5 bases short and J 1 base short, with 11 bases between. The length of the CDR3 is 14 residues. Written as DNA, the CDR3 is TGTGCCAGCAGCACGACATGGTCGAACACTGAAGCTTTCTTT. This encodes CASSTTWSNTEAFF.

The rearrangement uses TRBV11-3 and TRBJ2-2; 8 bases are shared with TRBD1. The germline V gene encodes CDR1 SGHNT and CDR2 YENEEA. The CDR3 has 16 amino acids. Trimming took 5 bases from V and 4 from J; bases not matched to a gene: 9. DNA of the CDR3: TGTGCCAGCAGCCTAATACAGGGGGAGGCCACCGGGGAGCTGTTTTTT. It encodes CASSLIQGEATGELFF.

The CDR3 protein is CASSQQGSAGYTF. CDR3 DNA sequence: TGTGCCAGCAGCCAACAGGGTTCTGCCGGCTACACCTTC. The chain recombines TRBV7-2 with TRBJ1-2; D might be TRBD1 (6 bases). V lost 5 bases, J lost 8 bases, and 15 bases lay in between. The CDR3 runs 13 residues. The germline V gene has CDR1 SGHTA and CDR2 FQGNSA.

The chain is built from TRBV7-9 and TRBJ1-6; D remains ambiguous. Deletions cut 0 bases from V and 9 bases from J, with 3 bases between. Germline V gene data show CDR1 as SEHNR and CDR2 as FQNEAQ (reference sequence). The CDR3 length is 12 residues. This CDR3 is CASSLAISPLHF. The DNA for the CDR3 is TGTGCCAGCAGCTTAGCCATTTCACCCCTCCACTTT.

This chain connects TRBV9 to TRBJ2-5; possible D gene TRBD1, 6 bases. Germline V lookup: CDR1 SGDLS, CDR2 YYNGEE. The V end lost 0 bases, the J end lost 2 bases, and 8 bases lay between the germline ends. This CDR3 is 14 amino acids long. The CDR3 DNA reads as TGTGCCAGCAGCGTAGTCACAGGGCAAGAGACCCAGTACTTC. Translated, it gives CASSVVTGQETQYF.

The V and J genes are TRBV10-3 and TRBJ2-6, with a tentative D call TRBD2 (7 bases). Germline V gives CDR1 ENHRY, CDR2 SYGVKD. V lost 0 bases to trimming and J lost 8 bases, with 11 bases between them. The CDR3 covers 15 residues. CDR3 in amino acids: CAISESRGGPNVLTF. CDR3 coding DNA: TGTGCCATCAGTGAGTCGAGGGGGGGACCCAACGTCCTGACTTTC.

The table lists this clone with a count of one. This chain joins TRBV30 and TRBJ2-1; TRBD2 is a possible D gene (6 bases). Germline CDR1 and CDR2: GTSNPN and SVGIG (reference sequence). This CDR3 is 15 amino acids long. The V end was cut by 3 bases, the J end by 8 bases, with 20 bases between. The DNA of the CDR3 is TGTGCCTGGAGGGGGGACTTCATCCCTGGGGATGAGCAGTTCTTC. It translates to CAWRGDFIPGDEQFF.

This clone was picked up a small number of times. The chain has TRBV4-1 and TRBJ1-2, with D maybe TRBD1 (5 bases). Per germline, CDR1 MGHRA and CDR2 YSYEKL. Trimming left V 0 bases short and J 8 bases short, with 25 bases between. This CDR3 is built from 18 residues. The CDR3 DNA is TGCGCCAGCAGCCAAGATGGGGCGCTGACCATGTCGTCCGTGGGCTACACCTTC. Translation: CASSQDGALTMSSVGYTF.

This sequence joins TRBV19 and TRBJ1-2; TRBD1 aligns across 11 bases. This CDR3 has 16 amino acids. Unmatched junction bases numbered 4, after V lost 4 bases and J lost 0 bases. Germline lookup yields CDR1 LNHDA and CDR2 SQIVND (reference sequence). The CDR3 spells CASSTGQGATNYGYTF. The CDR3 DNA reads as TGTGCCAGTAGTACCGGACAGGGGGCTACTAACTATGGCTACACCTTC.

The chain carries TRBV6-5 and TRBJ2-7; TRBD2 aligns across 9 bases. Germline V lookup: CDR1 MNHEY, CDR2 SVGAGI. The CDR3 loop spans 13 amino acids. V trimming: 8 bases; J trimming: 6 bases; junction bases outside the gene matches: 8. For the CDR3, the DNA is TGTGCCAGCGGCGGGGGGGCCCGCCTCGAGCAGTACTTC. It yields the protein CASGGGARLEQYF.

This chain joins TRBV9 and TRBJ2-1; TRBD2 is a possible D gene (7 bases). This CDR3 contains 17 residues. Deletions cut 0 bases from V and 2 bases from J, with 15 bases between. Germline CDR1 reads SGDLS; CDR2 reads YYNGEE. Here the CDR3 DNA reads TGTGCCAGCAGCGTAGAGGGGGGGGGCCTAGCCTACAATGAGCAGTTCTTC. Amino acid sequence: CASSVEGGGLAYNEQFF.

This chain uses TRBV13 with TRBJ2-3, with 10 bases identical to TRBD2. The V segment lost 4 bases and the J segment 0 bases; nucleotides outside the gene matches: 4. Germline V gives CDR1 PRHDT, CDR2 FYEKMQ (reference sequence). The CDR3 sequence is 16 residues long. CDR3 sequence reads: CASSSSGSESTDTQYF. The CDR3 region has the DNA TGTGCCAGCAGCTCTAGCGGGAGCGAAAGCACAGATACGCAGTATTTT.

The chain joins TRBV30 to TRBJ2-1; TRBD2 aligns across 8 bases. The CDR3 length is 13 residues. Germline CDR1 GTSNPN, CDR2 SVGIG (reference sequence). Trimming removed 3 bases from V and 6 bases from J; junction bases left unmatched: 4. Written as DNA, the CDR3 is TGTGCCTGGAGCATCGGGACTAGCAATGAGCAGTTCTTC. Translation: CAWSIGTSNEQFF. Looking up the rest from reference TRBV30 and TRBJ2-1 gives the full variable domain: SQTIHQWPATLVQPVGSPLSLECTVEGTSNPNLYWYRQAAGRGLQLLFYSVGIGQISSEVPQNLSASRPQDRQFILSSKKLLLSDSGFYLCAWSIGTSNEQFFGPGTRLTVL.

The CDR3 nucleotides read TGTGCCAGCAGGGGACAGGGGACCTCCTACGAGCAGTACTTC. It specifies CASRGQGTSYEQYF. The V call is TRBV6-4, the J call TRBJ2-7, with 10 bases matching TRBD1. The CDR3 sequence is 14 residues long. V shed 6 bases and J 0 bases; nucleotides not matched to a gene: 2. Germline CDR1 reads MRHNA; CDR2 reads SNTAGT.

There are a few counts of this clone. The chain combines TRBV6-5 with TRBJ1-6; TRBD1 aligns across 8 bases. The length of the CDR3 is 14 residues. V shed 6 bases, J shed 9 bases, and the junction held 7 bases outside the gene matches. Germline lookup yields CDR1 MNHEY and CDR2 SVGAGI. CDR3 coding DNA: TGTGCCAGCAGACCCGGGACAGGCCTTTCACCCCTCCACTTT. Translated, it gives CASRPGTGLSPLHF.